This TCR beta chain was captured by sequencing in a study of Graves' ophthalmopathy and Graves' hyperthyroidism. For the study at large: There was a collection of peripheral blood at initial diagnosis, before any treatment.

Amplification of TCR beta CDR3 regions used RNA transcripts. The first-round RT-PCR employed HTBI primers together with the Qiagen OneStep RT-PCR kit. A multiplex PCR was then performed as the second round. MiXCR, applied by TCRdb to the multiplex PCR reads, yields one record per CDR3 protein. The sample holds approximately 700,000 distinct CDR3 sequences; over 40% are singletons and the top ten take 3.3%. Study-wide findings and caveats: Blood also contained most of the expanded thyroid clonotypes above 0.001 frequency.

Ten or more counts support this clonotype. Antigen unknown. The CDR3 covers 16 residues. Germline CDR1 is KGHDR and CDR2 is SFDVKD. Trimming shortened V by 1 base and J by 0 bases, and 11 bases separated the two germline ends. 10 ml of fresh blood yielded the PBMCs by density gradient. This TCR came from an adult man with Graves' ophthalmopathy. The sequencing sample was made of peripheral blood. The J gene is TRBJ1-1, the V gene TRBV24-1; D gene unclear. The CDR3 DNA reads TGTGCCACCAGTGATTTCCGGGAGCCCATGAACACTGAAGCTTTCTTT. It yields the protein CATSDFREPMNTEAFF.